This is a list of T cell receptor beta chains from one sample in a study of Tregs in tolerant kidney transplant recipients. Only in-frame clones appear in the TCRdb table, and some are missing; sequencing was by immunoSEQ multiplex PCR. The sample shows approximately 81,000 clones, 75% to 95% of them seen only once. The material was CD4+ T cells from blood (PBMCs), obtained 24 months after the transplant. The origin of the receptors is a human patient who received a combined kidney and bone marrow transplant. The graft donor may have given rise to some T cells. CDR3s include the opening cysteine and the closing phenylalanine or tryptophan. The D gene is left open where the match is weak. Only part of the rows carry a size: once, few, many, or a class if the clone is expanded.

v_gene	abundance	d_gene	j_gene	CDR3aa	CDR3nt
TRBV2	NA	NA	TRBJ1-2	CASSEGASIYGYTF	TGTGCCAGCAGTGAAGGGGCCAGCATCTATGGCTACACCTTC
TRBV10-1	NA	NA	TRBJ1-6	CARRSGVRGSVLGSPLHF	TGCGCCAGGAGGTCAGGGGTGCGGGGGTCGGTTCTGGGTTCCCCCCTCCACTTT
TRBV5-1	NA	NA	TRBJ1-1	CASSLEMGREAFF	TGCGCCAGCAGCTTGGAGATGGGCAGGGAAGCTTTCTTT
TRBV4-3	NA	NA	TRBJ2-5	CASSQDGTNAGETQYF	TGCGCCAGCAGCCAAGACGGGACAAACGCGGGAGAGACCCAGTACTTC
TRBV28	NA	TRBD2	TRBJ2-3	CASSLYTSGRGTDTQYF	TGTGCCAGCAGTTTATATACTAGCGGGAGGGGCACAGATACGCAGTATTTT
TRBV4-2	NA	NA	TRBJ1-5	CASSQKAGDSNQPQHF	TGTGCCAGCAGCCAAAAGGCGGGGGATAGCAATCAGCCCCAGCATTTT
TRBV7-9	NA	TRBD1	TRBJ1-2	CASSPRDSYGYTF	TGTGCCAGCAGCCCCAGGGACAGCTATGGCTACACCTTC
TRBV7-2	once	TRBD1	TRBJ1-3	CASSLQGAGGNTIYF	TGTGCCAGCAGCTTGCAGGGGGCAGGGGGAAACACCATATATTTT
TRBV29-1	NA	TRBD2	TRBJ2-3	CSAPTGGGGFTDTQYF	TGCAGCGCCCCAACCGGTGGGGGGGGGTTCACAGATACGCAGTATTTT
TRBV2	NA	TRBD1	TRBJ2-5	CASKTGSETQYF	TGTGCCAGTAAGACAGGGTCCGAGACCCAGTACTTC
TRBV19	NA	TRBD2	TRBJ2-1	CASSPLAGGYNEQFF	TGTGCCAGTAGTCCTCTAGCGGGTGGCTACAATGAGCAGTTCTTC
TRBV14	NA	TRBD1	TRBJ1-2	CASSQDYRGFEGYTF	TGTGCCAGCAGCCAAGACTACAGGGGATTTGAAGGCTACACCTTC
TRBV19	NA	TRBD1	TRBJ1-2	CASSSPGQGDYGYTF	TGTGCCAGTAGTAGCCCGGGACAGGGTGACTATGGCTACACCTTC
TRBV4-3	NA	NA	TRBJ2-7	CASSQEWVWSHEQYF	TGCGCCAGCAGCCAAGAATGGGTCTGGAGCCACGAGCAGTACTTC
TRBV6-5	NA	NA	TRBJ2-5	CASSYRGTVQETQYF	TGTGCCAGCAGTTATCGCGGGACAGTCCAAGAGACCCAGTACTTC
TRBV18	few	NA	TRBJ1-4	CASSPGEGLFF	TGTGCCAGCTCACCGGGAGAGGGACTGTTTTTT
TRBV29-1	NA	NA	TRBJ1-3	CSVVAGSNSGNTIYF	TGCAGCGTTGTAGCGGGGAGCAATTCTGGAAACACCATATATTTT
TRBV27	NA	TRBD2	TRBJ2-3	CASSFNSGGTDTQYF	TGTGCCAGCAGTTTCAATAGCGGGGGGACAGATACGCAGTATTTT
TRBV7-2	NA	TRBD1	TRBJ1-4	CASSPGDRSREKLFF	TGTGCCAGCAGCCCAGGGGACAGGTCAAGGGAAAAACTGTTTTTT
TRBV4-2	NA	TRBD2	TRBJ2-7	CASSQAWRGGAAYEQYF	TGTGCCAGCAGCCAAGCTTGGCGCGGGGGGGCGGCGTACGAGCAGTACTTC
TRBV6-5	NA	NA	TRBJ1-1	CASSYAEGTEAFF	TGTGCCAGCAGTTACGCGGAGGGCACTGAAGCTTTCTTT
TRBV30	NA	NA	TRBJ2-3	CAWLDSFTDTQYF	TGTGCCTGGCTGGACTCCTTCACAGATACGCAGTATTTT
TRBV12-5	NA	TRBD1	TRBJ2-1	CASGLGQGARNEQFF	TGTGCTAGTGGTTTGGGGCAGGGGGCTAGGAATGAGCAGTTCTTC
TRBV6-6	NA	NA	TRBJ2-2	CASRRSRDFYTGELFF	TGTGCCAGCAGACGATCCCGGGACTTCTACACCGGGGAGCTGTTTTTT
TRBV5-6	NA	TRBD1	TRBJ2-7	CASSSRGRREQYF	TGTGCCAGCAGTTCCAGGGGGCGTCGGGAGCAGTACTTC
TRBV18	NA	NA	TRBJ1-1	CASSPNERSEAFF	TGTGCCAGCTCACCAAACGAGAGGTCTGAAGCTTTCTTT
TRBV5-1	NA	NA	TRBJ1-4	CASSLSVEFEKLFF	TGCGCCAGCAGCTTGTCGGTGGAGTTTGAAAAACTGTTTTTT
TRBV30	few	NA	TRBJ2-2	CAWRVSEGGELFF	TGTGCCTGGAGGGTCAGCGAGGGCGGGGAGCTGTTTTTT